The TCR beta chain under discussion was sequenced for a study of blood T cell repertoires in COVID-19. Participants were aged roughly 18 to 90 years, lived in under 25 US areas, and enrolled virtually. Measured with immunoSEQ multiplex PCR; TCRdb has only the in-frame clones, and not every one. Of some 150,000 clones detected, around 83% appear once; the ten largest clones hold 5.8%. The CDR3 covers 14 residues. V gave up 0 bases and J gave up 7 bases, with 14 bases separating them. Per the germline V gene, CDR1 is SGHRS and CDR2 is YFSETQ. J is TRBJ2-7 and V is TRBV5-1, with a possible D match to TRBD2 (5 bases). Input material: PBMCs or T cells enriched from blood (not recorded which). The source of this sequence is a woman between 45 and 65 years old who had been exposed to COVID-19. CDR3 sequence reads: CASSLEIGSWEQYF. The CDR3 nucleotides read TGCGCCAGCAGCTTGGAAATAGGGAGCTGGGAGCAGTACTTC. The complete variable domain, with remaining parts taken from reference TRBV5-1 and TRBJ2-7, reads KAGVTQTPRYLIKTRGQQVTLSCSPISGHRSVSWYQQTPGQGLQFLFEYFSETQRNKGNFPGRFSGRQFSNSRSEMNVSTLELGDSALYLCASSLEIGSWEQYFGPGTRLTVT.